This T cell receptor (beta chain) was observed in a study of cytomegalovirus exposure and HLA in healthy donors. Study-wide findings and caveats: Among the most significant clusters, several appeared linked to common viral pathogens in a later analysis. Listed as cytomegalovirus-associated were around 160 TCR beta chains.

V was clipped by 4 bases and J by 3 bases, with 16 bases between them. In germline, CDR1 is MNHEY, CDR2 SVGAGI. This CDR3 is 16 amino acids long. In the PCR, 60 Vbeta and 13 Jbeta primers were used. Per the original methods: About 11 million of 80 million or so unique TCR beta chains were shared, per a later count. Profiling relied on immunoSEQ multiplex PCR, and the TCRdb table lists in-frame clones only, not all of them. From that table come the V and J calls and clone size; the DNA was used to work out D and trimming. The sample lists fewer than 200,000 clones; 68% were seen once. As concerns this clone: Its target is unknown.

The clonotype comes from a woman aged 18-30 years in good health and CMV-seropositive. The genes are TRBV6-5 and TRBJ2-1; TRBD2 is a possible D gene (5 bases). Material for sequencing was PBMCs. This chain's CDR3 is CASSSTKYRDYNEQFF. The CDR3 DNA sequence: TGTGCCAGCAGTTCGACAAAGTACCGGGACTACAATGAGCAGTTCTTC.